This T cell receptor (beta chain) was captured in a study of T cell changes during pregnancy in multiple sclerosis. CDR3 size: 16 residues. Germline V gene data show CDR1 as SGHAT and CDR2 as FQDESV (reference sequence). V shed 1 base, J shed 4 bases, and the junction held 6 bases outside the gene matches. The repertoire was sequenced with immunoSEQ multiplex PCR; TCRdb's copy has only in-frame clones and lacks some. In the table there are fewer than 95,000 clones, 90% to 95% of which are singletons. This clonotype was obtained from a female donor with multiple sclerosis, enrolled in a pregnancy study. Sequenced here: peripheral blood, sampled in the third trimester of pregnancy. V and J are TRBV11-1 and TRBJ2-3; 9 bases map to TRBD2. CDR3 residues: CASSLGGSGSADTQYF. The CDR3 nucleotides are TGTGCCAGCAGCTTAGGGGGTAGCGGGAGTGCAGATACGCAGTATTTT. The full variable domain, in which reference TRBV11-1 and TRBJ2-3 provide the parts outside the CDR3, is EAEVAQSPRYKITEKSQAVAFWCDPISGHATLYWYRQILGQGPELLVQFQDESVVDDSQLPKDRFSAERLKGVDSTLKIQPAELGDSAMYLCASSLGGSGSADTQYFGPGTRLTVL.